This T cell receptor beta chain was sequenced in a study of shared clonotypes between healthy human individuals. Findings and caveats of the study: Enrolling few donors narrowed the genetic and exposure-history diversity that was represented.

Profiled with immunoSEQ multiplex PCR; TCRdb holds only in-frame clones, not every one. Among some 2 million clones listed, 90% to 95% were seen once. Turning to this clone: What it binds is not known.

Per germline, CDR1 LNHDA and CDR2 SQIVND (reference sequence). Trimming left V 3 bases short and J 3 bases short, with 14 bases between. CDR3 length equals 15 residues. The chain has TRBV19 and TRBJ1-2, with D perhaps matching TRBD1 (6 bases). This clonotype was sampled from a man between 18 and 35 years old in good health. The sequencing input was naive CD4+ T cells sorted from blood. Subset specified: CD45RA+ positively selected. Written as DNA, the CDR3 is TGTGCCAGTAGTATGGGGTCACAGGGAGACTATGGCTACACCTTC. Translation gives CASSMGSQGDYGYTF.